This TCR beta chain was recovered during a study of shared clonotypes between healthy human individuals. Findings and caveats of the study: Naive CD4 clonotypes overlapped across several donors at roughly 5.1%. Clonotypes not shared had lower generation probabilities than those common to all four donors.

Regarding this clone: Its antigen remains unidentified.

The repertoire was sequenced with immunoSEQ multiplex PCR; TCRdb's copy has only in-frame clones and lacks some. Of around 1.4 million clones listed, approximately 98.5% are singletons. CD4+ cell separation produced CD45RA+ naive and CD45RA-negative memory subsets. After removal of 3 bases from V and 6 bases from J, the junction contained 7 bases not matched to a gene. Germline V gives CDR1 SGHNT, CDR2 YYREEE (reference sequence). The CDR3 has 14 amino acids. Sequencing was performed on naive CD4+ T cells sorted from blood. Subset specified: CD45RA+ positively selected. The chain links TRBV5-4 to TRBJ1-2; the match to TRBD1 covers 8 bases. The source is a man aged 30-40 years in good health. CDR3 nucleotide sequence: TGTGCCAGCAGCTACCCGGACAGGGTGGATGGCTACACCTTC. It is translated as CASSYPDRVDGYTF.